This T cell receptor (beta chain) comes out of a study of regulatory T cells in long-lasting Graves disease. Study-wide background: Graves' patients (newly diagnosed) had been on antithyroid drugs under 3 months.

To make TCR beta libraries, researchers used iRepertoire HTBI primers and Arm-PCR of CDR3 regions. MiXCR, run by TCRdb on the multiplex PCR reads, gives a single entry per CDR3 protein. The sample holds 200,000 to 250,000 distinct CDR3 sequences, about a sixth seen once. This clonotype was recorded many times. Time point specified: newly diagnosed GD, antithyroid drugs for less than 3 months. From PBMCs, RNA was extracted and then used to make the TCR library. Germline V gene lookup returns CDR1 MNHNS and CDR2 SASEGT. CDR3 length: 15 amino acids. With V trimmed by 9 bases and J by 2 bases, 7 bases remained unmatched.

This sequence joins TRBV6-1 and TRBJ2-4; 10 nucleotides align to TRBD2. The specimen comprised peripheral blood mononuclear cells (PBMCs), sampled at new diagnosis, from a patient treated with antithyroid drugs. The TCR originated in a female donor with Graves disease. DNA for the CDR3: TGTGCCAGTGAGCGGGAGGGCCGGTCCAAAAACATTCAGTACTTC. This translates into CASEREGRSKNIQYF.